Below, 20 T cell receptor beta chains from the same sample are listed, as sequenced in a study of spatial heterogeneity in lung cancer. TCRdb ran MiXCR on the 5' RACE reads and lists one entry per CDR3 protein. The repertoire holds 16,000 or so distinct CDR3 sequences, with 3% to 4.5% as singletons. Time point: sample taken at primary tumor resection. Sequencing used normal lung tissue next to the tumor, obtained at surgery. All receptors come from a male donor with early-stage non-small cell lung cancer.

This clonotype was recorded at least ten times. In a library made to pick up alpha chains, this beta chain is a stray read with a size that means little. The CDR3 nucleotides read TGTGCCAGCAGCCCGGGTGGACCCTTTGGACAGTATTTT. Its protein product is CASSPGGPFGQYF. The chain is built from TRBV7-2 and TRBJ2-3; D remains unclear. This CDR3 comprises 13 residues. Deletions cut 5 bases from V and 12 bases from J, with 18 bases between. Germline CDR1 and CDR2: SGHTA and FQGNSA.

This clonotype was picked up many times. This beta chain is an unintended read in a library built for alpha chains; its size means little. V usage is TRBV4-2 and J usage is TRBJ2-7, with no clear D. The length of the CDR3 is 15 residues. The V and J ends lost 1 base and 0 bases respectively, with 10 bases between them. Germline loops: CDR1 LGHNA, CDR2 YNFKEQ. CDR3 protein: CASSQGRLNSYEQYF. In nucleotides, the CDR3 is TGTGCCAGCAGCCAAGGAAGGCTAAACTCCTACGAGCAGTACTTC.

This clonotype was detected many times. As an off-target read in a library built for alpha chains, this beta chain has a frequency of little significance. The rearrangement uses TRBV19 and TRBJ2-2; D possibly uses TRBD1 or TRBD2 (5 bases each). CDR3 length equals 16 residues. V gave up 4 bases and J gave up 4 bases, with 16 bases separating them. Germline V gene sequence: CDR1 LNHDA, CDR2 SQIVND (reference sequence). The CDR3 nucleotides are TGTGCCAGTAGTACCGGGACCGGACGGGGCACCGGGGAGCTGTTTTTT. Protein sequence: CASSTGTGRGTGELFF. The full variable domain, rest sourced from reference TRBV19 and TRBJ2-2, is DGGITQSPKYLFRKEGQNVTLSCEQNLNHDAMYWYRQDPGQGLRLIYYSQIVNDFQKGDIAEGYSVSREKKESFPLTVTSAQKNPTAFYLCASSTGTGRGTGELFFGEGSRLTVL.

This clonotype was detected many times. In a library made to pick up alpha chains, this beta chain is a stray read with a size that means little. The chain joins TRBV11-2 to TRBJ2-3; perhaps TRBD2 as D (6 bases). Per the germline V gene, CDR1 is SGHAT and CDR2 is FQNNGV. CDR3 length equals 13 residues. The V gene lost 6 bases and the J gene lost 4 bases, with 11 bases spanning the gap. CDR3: CASRWGDADTQYF. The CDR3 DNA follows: TGTGCCAGCAGATGGGGGGACGCAGATACGCAGTATTTT.

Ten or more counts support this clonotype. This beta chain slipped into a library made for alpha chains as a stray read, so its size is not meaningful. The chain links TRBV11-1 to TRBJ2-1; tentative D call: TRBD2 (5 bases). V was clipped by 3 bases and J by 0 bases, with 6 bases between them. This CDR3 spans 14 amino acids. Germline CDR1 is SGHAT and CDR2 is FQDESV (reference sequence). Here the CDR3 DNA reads TGTGCCAGCAGCTTGGAGGCCTCCTACAATGAGCAGTTCTTC. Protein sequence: CASSLEASYNEQFF. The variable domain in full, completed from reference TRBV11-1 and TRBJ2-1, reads EAEVAQSPRYKITEKSQAVAFWCDPISGHATLYWYRQILGQGPELLVQFQDESVVDDSQLPKDRFSAERLKGVDSTLKIQPAELGDSAMYLCASSLEASYNEQFFGPGTRLTVL.

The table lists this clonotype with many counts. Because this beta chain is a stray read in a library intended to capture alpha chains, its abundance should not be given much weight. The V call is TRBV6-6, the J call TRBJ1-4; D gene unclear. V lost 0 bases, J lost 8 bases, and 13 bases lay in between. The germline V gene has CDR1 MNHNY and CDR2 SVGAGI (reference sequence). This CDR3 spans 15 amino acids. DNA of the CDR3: TGTGCCAGCAGTTACTCCCCCGGACTCACGGAAAAACTGTTTTTT. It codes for CASSYSPGLTEKLFF.

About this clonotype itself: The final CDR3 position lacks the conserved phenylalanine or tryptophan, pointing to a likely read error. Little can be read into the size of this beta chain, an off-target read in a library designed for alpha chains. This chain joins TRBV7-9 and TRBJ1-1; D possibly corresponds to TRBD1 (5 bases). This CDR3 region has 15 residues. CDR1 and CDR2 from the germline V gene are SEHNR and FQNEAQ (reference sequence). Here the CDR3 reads CASSIDSVKNTEAFL. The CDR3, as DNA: TGTGCCAGCAGCATCGACAGCGTCAAGAACACTGAGGCTTTCTTA.

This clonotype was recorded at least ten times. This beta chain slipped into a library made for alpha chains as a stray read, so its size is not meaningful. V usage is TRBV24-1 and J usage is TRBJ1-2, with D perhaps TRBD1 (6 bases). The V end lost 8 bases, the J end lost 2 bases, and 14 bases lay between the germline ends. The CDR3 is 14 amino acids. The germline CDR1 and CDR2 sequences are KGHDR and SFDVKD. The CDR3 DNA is TGTGCCACCAACGGGACACGTTTCAACTATGGCTACACCTTC. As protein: CATNGTRFNYGYTF.

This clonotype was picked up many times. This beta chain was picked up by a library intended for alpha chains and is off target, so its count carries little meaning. In DNA form, the CDR3 reads TGTGCCAGCAGCGTGATAGGAGGGAATGAGCAGTTCTTC. This codes for CASSVIGGNEQFF. V and J are TRBV9 and TRBJ2-1; a possible D gene is TRBD2 (6 bases). Looked up from germline, CDR1 is SGDLS and CDR2 is YYNGEE. The CDR3 extends over 13 amino acids. The V end lost 2 bases, the J end lost 7 bases, and 10 bases lay between the germline ends.

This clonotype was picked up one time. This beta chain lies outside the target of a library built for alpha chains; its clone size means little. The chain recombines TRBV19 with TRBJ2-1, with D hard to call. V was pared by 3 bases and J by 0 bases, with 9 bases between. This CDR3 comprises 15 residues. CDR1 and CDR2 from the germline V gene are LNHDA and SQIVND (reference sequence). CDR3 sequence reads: CASSMDPSSYNEQFF. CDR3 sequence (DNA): TGTGCCAGTAGTATGGACCCTAGCTCCTACAATGAGCAGTTCTTC.

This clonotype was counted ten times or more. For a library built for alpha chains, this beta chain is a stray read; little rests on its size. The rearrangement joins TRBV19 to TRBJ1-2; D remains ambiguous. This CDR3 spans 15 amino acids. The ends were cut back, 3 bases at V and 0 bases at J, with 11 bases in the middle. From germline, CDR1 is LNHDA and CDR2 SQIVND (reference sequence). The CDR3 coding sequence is TGTGCCAGTAGTATCGTAGGGCAGACTAACTATGGCTACACCTTC. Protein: CASSIVGQTNYGYTF.

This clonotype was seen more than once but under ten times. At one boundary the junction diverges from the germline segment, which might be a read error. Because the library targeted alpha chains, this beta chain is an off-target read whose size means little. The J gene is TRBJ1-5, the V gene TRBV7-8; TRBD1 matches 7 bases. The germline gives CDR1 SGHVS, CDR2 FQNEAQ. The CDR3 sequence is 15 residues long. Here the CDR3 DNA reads TGTGCCAGCAGCTTTGCCCCGGGACAGATAGGGTTGATGGATTTT. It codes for CASSFAPGQIGLMDF.

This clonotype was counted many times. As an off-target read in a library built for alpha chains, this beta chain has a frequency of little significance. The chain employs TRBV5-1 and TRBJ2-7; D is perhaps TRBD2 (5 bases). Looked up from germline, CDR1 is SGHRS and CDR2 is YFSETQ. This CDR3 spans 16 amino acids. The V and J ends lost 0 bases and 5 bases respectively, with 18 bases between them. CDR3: CASSLGDTETRDEQYF. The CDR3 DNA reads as TGCGCCAGCAGCTTGGGAGACACGGAGACGAGGGACGAGCAGTACTTC.

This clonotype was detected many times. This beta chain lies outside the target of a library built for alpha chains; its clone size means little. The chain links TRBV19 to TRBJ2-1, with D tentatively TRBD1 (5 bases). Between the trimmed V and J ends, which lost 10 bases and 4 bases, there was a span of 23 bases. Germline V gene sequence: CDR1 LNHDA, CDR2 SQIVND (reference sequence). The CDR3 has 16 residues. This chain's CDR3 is CATFSPGQTGYNEQFF. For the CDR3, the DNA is TGTGCCACCTTTAGCCCAGGACAAACAGGATACAATGAGCAGTTCTTC.

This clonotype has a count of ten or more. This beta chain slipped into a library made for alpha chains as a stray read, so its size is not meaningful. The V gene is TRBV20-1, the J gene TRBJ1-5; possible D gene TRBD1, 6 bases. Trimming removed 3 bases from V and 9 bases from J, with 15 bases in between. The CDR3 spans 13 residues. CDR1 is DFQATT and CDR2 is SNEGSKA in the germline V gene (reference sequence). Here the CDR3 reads CSASSGGGRPQHF. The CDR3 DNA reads TGCAGTGCTAGTTCGGGAGGGGGACGGCCCCAGCATTTT.

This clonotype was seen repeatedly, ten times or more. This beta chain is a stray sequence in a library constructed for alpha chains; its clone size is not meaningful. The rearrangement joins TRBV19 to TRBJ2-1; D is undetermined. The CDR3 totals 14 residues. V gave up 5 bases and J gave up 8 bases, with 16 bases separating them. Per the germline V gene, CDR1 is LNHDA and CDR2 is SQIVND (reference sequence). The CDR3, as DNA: TGTGCCAGTAGTTTCACGATTACCTTGGATGAGCAGTTCTTC. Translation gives CASSFTITLDEQFF. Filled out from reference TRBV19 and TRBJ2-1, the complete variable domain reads DGGITQSPKYLFRKEGQNVTLSCEQNLNHDAMYWYRQDPGQGLRLIYYSQIVNDFQKGDIAEGYSVSREKKESFPLTVTSAQKNPTAFYLCASSFTITLDEQFFGPGTRLTVL.

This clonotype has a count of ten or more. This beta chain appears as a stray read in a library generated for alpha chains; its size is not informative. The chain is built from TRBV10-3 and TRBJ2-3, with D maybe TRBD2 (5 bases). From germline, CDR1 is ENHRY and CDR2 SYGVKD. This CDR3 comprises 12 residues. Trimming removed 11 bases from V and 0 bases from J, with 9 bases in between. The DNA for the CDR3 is TGTGCCTCCGGGATTAGCACAGATACGCAGTATTTT. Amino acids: CASGISTDTQYF.

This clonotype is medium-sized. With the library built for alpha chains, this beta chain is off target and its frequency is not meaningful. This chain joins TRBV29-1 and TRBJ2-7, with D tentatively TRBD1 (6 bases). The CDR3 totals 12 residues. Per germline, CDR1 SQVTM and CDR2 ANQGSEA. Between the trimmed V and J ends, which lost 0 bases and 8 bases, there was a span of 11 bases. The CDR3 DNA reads TGCAGCGTTGAAGAGACAGGCCCGAAGCAGTACTTC. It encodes CSVEETGPKQYF.

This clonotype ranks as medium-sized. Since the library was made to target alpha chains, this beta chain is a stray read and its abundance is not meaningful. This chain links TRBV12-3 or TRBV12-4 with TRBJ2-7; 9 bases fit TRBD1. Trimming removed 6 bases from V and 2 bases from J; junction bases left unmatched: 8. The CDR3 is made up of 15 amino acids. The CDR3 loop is CASRQTGTGTYEQYF. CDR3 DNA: TGTGCCAGCAGGCAAACCGGGACAGGGACCTACGAGCAGTACTTC.

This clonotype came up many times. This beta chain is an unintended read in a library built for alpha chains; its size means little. In DNA, the CDR3 is TGTGCCAGCAGCTTAGACAGGGGCGGCTACACCTTC. Amino acid sequence: CASSLDRGGYTF. The chain employs TRBV7-2 and TRBJ1-2; 7 bases map to TRBD1. Germline assignment: CDR1 SGHTA and CDR2 FQGNSA. Trimming at V came to 1 base and at J to 8 bases, leaving 1 base not matched to a gene. This CDR3 is 12 amino acids long.